The clone carrying this TCR beta chain was found a few times. From RNA transcripts, TCR beta CDR3 regions were amplified. Initially, a first-round RT-PCR of the TCR CDR3 employed the HTBI primer set. One entry per CDR3 protein, called by TCRdb with MiXCR from the multiplex PCR reads. Here the sample spans roughly 580,000 distinct CDR3 sequences, around 46% being singletons. This entry is derived from a study of T cells in Graves' hyperthyroidism and ophthalmopathy. The CDR3 extends over 15 amino acids. Germline V gene lookup returns CDR1 KGHDR and CDR2 SFDVKD. Trimming cost V 2 bases and J 7 bases; bases outside gene matches: 5. Stable Graves' hyperthyroidism denoted no ophthalmopathy progression over 18 months. Criteria for exclusion of patients were uncontrolled infection, other autoimmune disease, pregnancy or lactation.

The V gene is TRBV24-1, the J gene TRBJ2-2; 8 nucleotides match TRBD2. The sequence was obtained from a woman aged 18 to 35 with Graves' hyperthyroidism. Sequenced input: peripheral blood or thyroid tissue (not recorded which). CDR3 nucleotide sequence: TGTGCCACCAGTGATTCCCAGGGGACTAGCGGGGAGCTGTTTTTT. Protein: CATSDSQGTSGELFF.